The 21 T cell receptor beta chains in this list originate from one sample, sequenced in a study of cytomegalovirus exposure and HLA in healthy donors. Primers: 60 Vbeta forward and 13 Jbeta reverse. Sequencing was performed with immunoSEQ multiplex PCR; in TCRdb, only in-frame clones are kept and a portion is missing. Its clone listing holds under 150,000 clones. The source material was PBMCs. The receptor source for this set is a man aged 35-49 years in good health and CMV-seronegative.

The chain links TRBV7-2 to TRBJ2-3, with 10 bases lining up with TRBD2. Per the germline V gene, CDR1 is SGHTA and CDR2 is FQGNSA. V lost 4 bases to trimming and J lost 10 bases; unmatched junction nucleotides: 14. The CDR3 is 16 residues long. The CDR3 loop reads CASSSSSGGTEKAQYF. CDR3 nucleotide sequence: TGTGCCAGCAGCTCGTCTAGCGGGGGTACCGAGAAGGCGCAGTATTTT.

The chain joins TRBV10-3 to TRBJ2-2, with 10 positions matching TRBD2. This CDR3 is built from 16 residues. V lost 3 bases and J lost 6; bases outside the gene matches: 7. In germline, CDR1 is ENHRY, CDR2 SYGVKD. The CDR3 loop is CAISDGLSGGAGELFF. CDR3 sequence (DNA): TGTGCCATCAGTGATGGGTTGAGCGGGGGGGCCGGGGAGCTGTTTTTT.

The chain employs TRBV2 and TRBJ1-1; D perhaps matches TRBD1 (5 bases). The V end was cut by 6 bases, the J end by 4 bases, with 9 bases between. Germline V CDR1 and CDR2: SNHLY, FYNNEI. The CDR3 runs 12 residues. The CDR3 sequence: CASRFRVTEAFF. CDR3 sequence (DNA): TGTGCCAGCAGATTCAGGGTCACTGAAGCTTTCTTT.

For this clone: Other DNA sequences in the sample encode the same CDR3. The chain couples TRBV2 to TRBJ2-7; D not resolved. Trimming removed 6 bases from V and 1 base from J, with 4 bases in between. Germline V gene data show CDR1 as SNHLY and CDR2 as FYNNEI. The length of the CDR3 is 11 residues. The CDR3 sequence: CASRESYEQYF. The CDR3, as DNA: TGTGCCAGCAGGGAGTCCTACGAGCAGTACTTC.

This chain joins TRBV4-1 and TRBJ1-6; 9 bases align to TRBD1. The V gene's germline CDR1 is MGHRA and CDR2 YSYEKL. The ends lost 0 bases at V and 10 bases at J; junction bases unmatched: 13. This CDR3 has 18 residues. In nucleotides, the CDR3 is TGCGCCAGCAGCCAAGACCATGGCCTTGGGACAGGGAGATCACCCCTCCACTTT. Its protein is CASSQDHGLGTGRSPLHF.

The chain is built from TRBV19 and TRBJ2-7, with D tentatively TRBD1 (5 bases). Looked up from germline, CDR1 is LNHDA and CDR2 is SQIVND (reference sequence). The CDR3 runs to 14 residues. The V gene lost 7 bases and the J gene lost 5 bases, with 18 bases spanning the gap. CDR3 nucleotide sequence: TGTGCCAGTAAAAACAGGCCACTCGGTAACGAGCAGTACTTC. Its protein product is CASKNRPLGNEQYF.

V gene TRBV4-1 combines with J gene TRBJ2-1; 10 bases agree with TRBD1. This CDR3 comprises 14 residues. Germline-derived CDR1 and CDR2 are MGHRA and YSYEKL. V shed 0 bases and J 9 bases; nucleotides not matched to a gene: 2. This CDR3 reads CASSQDRTGGEQFF. CDR3 nucleotide sequence: TGCGCCAGCAGCCAAGATCGGACAGGGGGTGAGCAGTTCTTC.

The chain has TRBV5-4 and TRBJ2-5; possible D gene TRBD2, 5 bases. Germline CDR1 reads SGHNT; CDR2 reads YYREEE (reference sequence). This CDR3 spans 16 amino acids. Trimming took off 0 bases at V and 5 bases at J, with 17 bases between the two ends. This CDR3 is CASSLVGRSDGETQYF. For the CDR3, the DNA is TGTGCCAGCAGCTTGGTTGGGAGATCCGACGGGGAGACCCAGTACTTC.

In DNA, the CDR3 is TGCGCCAGCAGCTTATCTAGCGGGGGGGCAGATACGCAGTATTTT. The encoded protein is CASSLSSGGADTQYF. The chain has TRBV5-1 and TRBJ2-3, with TRBD2 identical over 12 bases. The trim removed 2 bases at V and 4 bases at J, leaving 2 bases unmatched. CDR1 is SGHRS and CDR2 is YFSETQ in the germline V gene. CDR3 length: 15 amino acids.

This rearrangement joins TRBV19 to TRBJ2-7; 10 bases are shared with TRBD2. The CDR3 loop spans 15 amino acids. J gave up 6 bases and V 3 bases, and 8 bases lay outside the gene matches. The germline V gene has CDR1 LNHDA and CDR2 SQIVND (reference sequence). CDR3 amino acids: CASSIHGTSVLEQYF. CDR3 DNA: TGTGCCAGTAGTATCCACGGGACTAGCGTTCTCGAGCAGTACTTC.

This chain uses TRBV5-4 with TRBJ2-5, with D maybe TRBD2 (6 bases). Trimming stripped 3 bases from V and 5 bases from J, with 17 bases between. Germline V CDR1 and CDR2: SGHNT, YYREEE (reference sequence). The CDR3 is 15 residues long. The CDR3 is CASSYAGPTEETQYF. CDR3 nucleotides: TGTGCCAGCAGCTACGCGGGACCCACAGAGGAGACCCAGTACTTC.

The chain joins TRBV9 to TRBJ1-6; no reliable D call. V lost 3 bases and J 4 bases, leaving 5 bases between the germline ends. The germline V gene encodes CDR1 SGDLS and CDR2 YYNGEE. The CDR3 consists of 13 residues. The DNA of the CDR3 is TGTGCCAGCAGCGCAGTTTATAATTCACCCCTCCACTTT. Translated: CASSAVYNSPLHF.

The chain uses TRBV29-1 and TRBJ1-2, with D unresolved. Deletions cut 4 bases from V and 7 bases from J, with 10 bases between. The germline CDR1 and CDR2 sequences are SQVTM and ANQGSEA. The CDR3 consists of 11 residues. CDR3 residues: CSVAPPGGYTF. CDR3 in DNA: TGCAGCGTTGCCCCGCCGGGTGGCTACACCTTC.

The gene calls are TRBV6-5 and TRBJ1-1, with D tentatively TRBD1 (6 bases). The V and J ends lost 4 bases and 1 base respectively, with 7 bases between them. Germline CDR1 and CDR2: MNHEY and SVGAGI. This CDR3 comprises 13 residues. CDR3 in amino acids: CASSWGQNTEAFF. CDR3 DNA sequence: TGTGCCAGCAGTTGGGGACAGAACACTGAAGCTTTCTTT.

The V gene is TRBV27, the J gene TRBJ1-5; D is possibly TRBD1 (5 bases). The length of the CDR3 is 15 residues. V lost 3 bases and J lost 6, with 15 bases in between. Germline assignment: CDR1 MNHEY and CDR2 SMNVEV (reference sequence). The CDR3 spells CASSFGLGGGQPQHF. The CDR3 DNA follows: TGTGCCAGCAGTTTTGGGTTGGGCGGGGGTCAGCCCCAGCATTTT.

J is TRBJ2-1 and V is TRBV6-4; 10 bases fit TRBD2. Losses at the gene ends were 3 bases for V and 8 bases for J; bases not matched to a gene: 7. The CDR3 has 15 residues. Germline V lookup: CDR1 MRHNA, CDR2 SNTAGT. The CDR3 coding sequence is TGTGCCAGCAGTGAATCAGCGGGGGGGCAAGATGAGCAGTTCTTC. Translating it yields CASSESAGGQDEQFF.

The chain recombines TRBV9 with TRBJ1-5; possible D gene TRBD1, 5 bases. With 0 bases removed from V and 2 bases from J, the gap between germline ends came to 9 bases. This CDR3 spans 15 amino acids. Germline CDR1 and CDR2: SGDLS and YYNGEE. DNA of the CDR3: TGTGCCAGCAGCGTAGGATCGACAGGCAATCAGCCCCAGCATTTT. It translates to CASSVGSTGNQPQHF.

The V gene is TRBV16, the J gene TRBJ1-1, with 7 positions matching TRBD1. V lost 5 bases to trimming and J lost 4 bases; unmatched junction nucleotides: 4. Per the germline V gene, CDR1 is KGHSY and CDR2 is FQNENV. The length of the CDR3 is 13 residues. The CDR3 is CASSDRALTEAFF. The CDR3 DNA follows: TGTGCCAGCAGCGACAGGGCGCTCACTGAAGCTTTCTTT.

For this clone: Other DNA variants within this sample encode the same CDR3. V gene TRBV28 combines with J gene TRBJ1-2, with no clear D. Germline CDR1 and CDR2: MDHEN and SYDVKM. The CDR3 extends over 14 amino acids. Trimming took off 2 bases at V and 0 bases at J, with 7 bases between the two ends. CDR3 nucleotide sequence: TGTGCCAGCAGTTTAGGGCAGGCTAACTATGGCTACACCTTC. It yields the protein CASSLGQANYGYTF.

V and J are TRBV19 and TRBJ1-6, with D maybe TRBD1 (5 bases). Per the germline V gene, CDR1 is LNHDA and CDR2 is SQIVND (reference sequence). This CDR3 spans 14 amino acids. Between the trimmed V and J ends, which lost 3 bases and 4 bases, there was a span of 7 bases. The CDR3 DNA is TGTGCCAGTAGTATGGGGCAATATAATTCACCCCTCCACTTT. Its translation is CASSMGQYNSPLHF.

This chain connects TRBV29-1 to TRBJ1-1; tentative D call: TRBD1 (6 bases). Germline V CDR1 and CDR2: SQVTM, ANQGSEA. With 0 bases removed from V and 1 base from J, the gap between germline ends came to 15 bases. The CDR3 is 16 residues long. This CDR3 reads CSVEDLTGRGNTEAFF. In DNA, the CDR3 is TGCAGCGTTGAAGATCTTACAGGGAGAGGGAACACTGAAGCTTTCTTT.